The sequence of this TCR beta chain was determined in a study of blood T cell repertoires in COVID-19 (dated by TCRdb to about 2020). In terms of the full investigation: Samples covering the acute and convalescent phases of COVID-19 were provided by collaborators in the United States, Italy and Spain. The prospective study material was composed of cDNA or gDNA derived from T cells, B-cell-depleted T cells, or PBMCs. A de-identified subject ID, COVID-19 status, age in years and sex were almost always included in the sample metadata. Subjects who had been exposed to COVID-19, were actively infected with it, or had recovered from it provided the deeply sampled blood TCRbeta repertoires that made up the dataset. The repertoires were made available in a free public database intended to serve as a resource for research on the immune response to SARS-CoV-2. HLA class I and class II types, where available, came from metadata supplied by the sample provider rather than from assay-based typing. Samples were obtained from the ongoing ImmuneRACE study (first 160 participants) and from over 1,000 subjects provided by 6 global collaborators.

Whole blood was collected in K2EDTA tubes by collaborating institutions according to the institutions' own protocols. For TCRbeta analysis, collaborators shipped samples as frozen whole blood, isolated PBMCs, or DNA extracted from either of those sample types. As encoded in the germline V gene (reference sequence), CDR1 is LNHDA while CDR2 is SQIVND. Ends trimmed: V by 6 bases, J by 6 bases; bases unmatched to a gene: 13. From its cysteine to its phenylalanine, the CDR3 spans 18 amino acids. Kept here is only the CDR3 DNA, which spans 54 bases and is read in frame from base 1. Concerning this clone itself: Its antigen has not been determined. No much larger clone exists at a distance of one base, and base qualities are not known.

Points the paper makes about the study in general: How much clinical and demographic metadata was included differed by source and by participant, and the metadata was provided uncurated.

TCRbeta CDR3 regions were amplified from genomic DNA by means of the immunoSEQ Assay, a bias-controlled multiplex PCR. The source study handled its data this way. The number of nucleated cells in each sample was estimated by amplification of reference gene primers within the assay. To quantify the absolute abundance of each unique TCRbeta CDR3 rearrangement, sequence reads were collapsed and filtered. For each sample, productive Simpson clonality was calculated as the square root of Simpson's diversity index across productive rearrangements. This is the immuneACCESS table as TCRdb keeps it, with only in-frame sequences that have V and J called. A part of the clones is gone; compared with another copy, unresolved V genes explain less than half, and the rest is unexplained. The V and J calls and clone size are taken from that table; D and trimming were inferred from the DNA. The sample profile shows tens of thousands of clones; over 65% of them were found once. Approximately 20% of the sample comes from the top ten.

The sequenced sample consisted of peripheral blood. The sequence derives from a human donor in a cohort sampled during active COVID-19. This chain is built from TRBV19 and TRBJ2-4, with 14 central nucleotides matching TRBD2. The CDR3 protein: CASSRDGTSGRRGNIQYF. The nucleotides are TGTGCCAGTAGCCGGGATGGGACTAGCGGGAGAAGGGGAAACATTCAGTACTTC. Full variable domain (CDR3 extended with the reference TRBV19 and TRBJ2-4 proteins): DGGITQSPKYLFRKEGQNVTLSCEQNLNHDAMYWYRQDPGQGLRLIYYSQIVNDFQKGDIAEGYSVSREKKESFPLTVTSAQKNPTAFYLCASSRDGTSGRRGNIQYFGAGTRLSVL.